This T cell receptor beta chain was sequenced in a study of blood T cell repertoires in COVID-19. For the study at large: Acute and convalescent COVID-19 samples came from the United States, Italy and Spain. PBMCs, B-cell-depleted T cells, or T cells provided the cDNA or gDNA that made up the material.

The CDR3 has 15 amino acids. Germline V lookup: CDR1 MNHNS, CDR2 SASEGT. Trimming took 5 bases from V and 4 from J, leaving 14 bases between them. Profiled with immunoSEQ multiplex PCR; TCRdb holds only in-frame clones, not every one. The sample includes roughly 260,000 clones, roughly 82% of them seen just once. What was sequenced was peripheral blood. This receptor was obtained from an older woman with acute or convalescent COVID-19. This chain links TRBV6-1 with TRBJ2-2; perhaps TRBD1 as D (6 bases). The chain's CDR3 is CASSSPGVGTGELFF. In nucleotides, the CDR3 is TGTGCCAGCAGTTCTCCAGGGGTAGGCACCGGGGAGCTGTTTTTT.